One and the same sample provided the 29 T cell receptor beta chains below, sequenced in a study of identifying expanded T cells in peripheral blood. Profiled with immunoSEQ multiplex PCR; TCRdb holds only in-frame clones, not every one. The table lists about 47,000 clones, roughly 80% of them singletons, with about 15% in the top ten. Specimen: blood. The receptors come from a person between 18 and 75 years old in good health.

This clone came up a few times. The chain has TRBV19 and TRBJ1-2; the D gene is possibly TRBD1 (5 bases). Germline V gives CDR1 LNHDA, CDR2 SQIVND (reference sequence). CDR3 length: 14 amino acids. Deletions cut 1 base from V and 8 bases from J, with 14 bases between. The CDR3 is CASSIGGASSGYTF. CDR3 nucleotides: TGTGCCAGTAGTATAGGAGGGGCATCCAGCGGCTACACCTTC.

This chain links TRBV6-1 with TRBJ1-5; D may be TRBD1 (5 bases). The CDR3 extends over 13 amino acids. V gave up 6 bases and J gave up 6 bases, with 12 bases separating them. Germline CDR1 is MNHNS and CDR2 is SASEGT. CDR3: CASSQGDGQPQHF. CDR3 nucleotide sequence: TGTGCCAGCAGCCAGGGCGACGGTCAGCCCCAGCATTTT.

The CDR3 spells CSVQPGLAGVSEQFF. The CDR3 bases are TGCAGCGTTCAACCGGGACTAGCGGGAGTATCTGAGCAGTTCTTC. The rearrangement links TRBV29-1 to TRBJ2-1, with 14 bases matching TRBD2. With V trimmed by 5 bases and J by 9 bases, 9 bases remained unmatched. Looked up from germline, CDR1 is SQVTM and CDR2 is ANQGSEA. The CDR3 consists of 15 residues.

The chain carries TRBV6-1 and TRBJ2-3; D remains unclear. The V end lost 6 bases, the J end lost 0 bases, and 10 bases lay between the germline ends. Germline lookup yields CDR1 MNHNS and CDR2 SASEGT. CDR3 length: 14 amino acids. CDR3 residues: CASRDRRSTDTQYF. DNA for the CDR3: TGTGCCAGCAGAGACCGACGCAGCACAGATACGCAGTATTTT.

In this sample, this clone turned up a few times. This chain uses TRBV5-4 with TRBJ1-1; D is unclear. CDR3 length equals 11 residues. Germline CDR1 is SGHNT and CDR2 is YYREEE (reference sequence). Trimming removed 2 bases from V and 5 bases from J, with 4 bases in between. DNA of the CDR3: TGTGCCAGCAGCTTTGGAACTGAAGCTTTCTTT. As protein: CASSFGTEAFF.

This sequence joins TRBV20-1 and TRBJ2-3; D gene unclear. The germline V gene encodes CDR1 DFQATT and CDR2 SNEGSKA (reference sequence). Trimming took 2 bases from V and 3 from J, leaving 3 bases between them. The CDR3 extends over 11 amino acids. CDR3: CSARRTDTQYF. CDR3 bases: TGCAGTGCTAGAAGAACAGATACGCAGTATTTT.

This chain links TRBV28 with TRBJ2-7; TRBD1 is a possible D gene (5 bases). The ends were cut back, 1 base at V and 0 bases at J, with 13 bases in the middle. The CDR3 loop spans 16 amino acids. Germline V gives CDR1 MDHEN, CDR2 SYDVKM. The DNA of the CDR3 is TGTGCCAGCAGTTTATTAGCCAGGGCGTACTCCTACGAGCAGTACTTC. Translation: CASSLLARAYSYEQYF.

The chain is built from TRBV6-5 and TRBJ1-1; 8 bases are a match to TRBD1. Trimming took 6 bases from V and 0 from J; bases not matched to a gene: 6. Germline CDR1 reads MNHEY; CDR2 reads SVGAGI. The CDR3 consists of 15 residues. As DNA, the CDR3 is TGTGCCAGCAGAATCTCGGACAGGGTGAACACTGAAGCTTTCTTT. Amino acid sequence: CASRISDRVNTEAFF.

This sequence joins TRBV7-9 and TRBJ1-2; 7 bases match TRBD1. This CDR3 has 15 residues. J was trimmed by 6 bases and V by 0 bases; bases with no gene match: 7. The germline V gene encodes CDR1 SEHNR and CDR2 FQNEAQ (reference sequence). The CDR3 coding sequence is TGTGCCAGCAGCTTAGCGGTTCCAGGGGGTAATGGCTACACCTTC. Translation gives CASSLAVPGGNGYTF.

The genes are TRBV6-1 and TRBJ2-5, with a weak D call TRBD2 (7 bases). The germline V gene encodes CDR1 MNHNS and CDR2 SASEGT. V was shortened by 6 bases and J by 5 bases, with 16 bases between the two germline ends. This CDR3 spans 14 amino acids. DNA for the CDR3: TGTGCCAGCAGAAAGGGGGGGCCGGATGAGACCCAGTACTTC. Its translation is CASRKGGPDETQYF.

The chain combines TRBV6-5 with TRBJ1-5; TRBD1 aligns across 8 bases. The germline CDR1 and CDR2 sequences are MNHEY and SVGAGI. Trimming removed 5 bases from V and 11 bases from J; junction bases left unmatched: 8. The CDR3 is made up of 13 amino acids. DNA for the CDR3: TGTGCCAGCAGTGACAGGGGAATCACAACCCAGCATTTT. Its protein is CASSDRGITTQHF.

The chain joins TRBV7-8 to TRBJ2-7; 8 bases map to TRBD2. CDR3 length: 15 residues. V dropped 0 bases and J dropped 6; count of bases not matched to a gene: 7. Germline-derived CDR1 and CDR2 are SGHVS and FQNEAQ. The CDR3 DNA reads TGTGCCAGCAGCTTAGCCGGGGGGCGGGGGGCCGAGCAGTACGTC. Protein product: CASSLAGGRGAEQYV.

This rearrangement joins TRBV18 to TRBJ1-2; D may be TRBD1 (5 bases). The CDR3 consists of 13 residues. With 2 bases removed from V and 7 bases from J, the gap between germline ends came to 11 bases. Germline V gene data show CDR1 as KGHSH and CDR2 as LQKENI. The CDR3 here is CASSPSQGSGYTF. The CDR3 bases are TGTGCCAGCTCACCATCGCAGGGATCTGGCTACACCTTC. Full variable domain (remainder filled in from reference TRBV18 and TRBJ1-2): NAGVMQNPRHLVRRRGQEARLRCSPMKGHSHVYWYRQLPEEGLKFMVYLQKENIIDESGMPKERFSAEFPKEGPSILRIQQVVRGDSAAYFCASSPSQGSGYTFGSGTRLTVV.

The rearrangement links TRBV5-1 to TRBJ2-2; weak D call: TRBD2 (6 bases). This CDR3 spans 14 amino acids. Germline assignment: CDR1 SGHRS and CDR2 YFSETQ. V shed 0 bases and J shed 4 bases, with 7 bases lying between them. The DNA for the CDR3 is TGCGCCAGCAGCTTGGACGGGGGCACCGGGGAGCTGTTTTTT. It yields the protein CASSLDGGTGELFF.

As to this clone: Compared with germline, one end of the junction differs, possibly owing to a read error. This chain uses TRBV5-1 with TRBJ2-7; 7 nucleotides align to TRBD1. CDR3 length: 15 residues. Germline CDR1 SGHRS, CDR2 YFSETQ. DNA for the CDR3: TGTGCCAGCAGCTGGTCGGGACAGTCGGACTACGAGCAGTACTTC. Translated: CASSWSGQSDYEQYF. The variable domain in full, completed from reference TRBV5-1 and TRBJ2-7, reads KAGVTQTPRYLIKTRGQQVTLSCSPISGHRSVSWYQQTPGQGLQFLFEYFSETQRNKGNFPGRFSGRQFSNSRSEMNVSTLELGDSALYLCASSWSGQSDYEQYFGPGTRLTVT.

The chain joins TRBV5-5 to TRBJ2-7, with a weak D call TRBD1 (6 bases). Trimming took 3 bases from V and 0 from J, leaving 13 bases between them. The CDR3 has 15 residues. The V gene's germline CDR1 is SGHKS and CDR2 YYEKEE (reference sequence). CDR3 DNA sequence: TGTGCCAGCAGCTCCAGGACAGATTTCTCCTACGAGCAGTACTTC. This codes for CASSSRTDFSYEQYF.

J is TRBJ1-6 and V is TRBV6-6, with D possibly being TRBD1 (6 bases). V was cut by 8 bases and J by 7 bases, with 12 bases left in between. Germline V gene sequence: CDR1 MNHNY, CDR2 SVGAGI (reference sequence). This CDR3 spans 13 amino acids. The CDR3 bases are TGTGCCAGCGACCGGGACACCAATTCACCCCTCCACTTT. Its protein is CASDRDTNSPLHF.

This chain uses TRBV18 with TRBJ1-4; the D is unclear. Germline CDR1 is KGHSH and CDR2 is LQKENI. The CDR3 length is 12 residues. V was shortened by 3 bases and J by 10 bases, with 9 bases between the two germline ends. The CDR3 reads CASSPSVGKLFF. CDR3 coding DNA: TGTGCCAGCTCACCTTCGGTCGGAAAACTGTTTTTT. Drawing the rest from reference TRBV18 and TRBJ1-4, the complete variable domain is NAGVMQNPRHLVRRRGQEARLRCSPMKGHSHVYWYRQLPEEGLKFMVYLQKENIIDESGMPKERFSAEFPKEGPSILRIQQVVRGDSAAYFCASSPSVGKLFFGSGTQLSVL.

The genes are TRBV19 and TRBJ1-5; D is unresolved. Trimming stripped 2 bases from V and 2 bases from J, with 16 bases between. The CDR3 is made up of 17 amino acids. From germline, CDR1 is LNHDA and CDR2 SQIVND (reference sequence). CDR3 in amino acids: CASSIRGRVWGNQPQHF. DNA of the CDR3: TGTGCCAGTAGTATACGGGGTAGGGTGTGGGGCAATCAGCCCCAGCATTTT.

This chain joins TRBV19 and TRBJ2-7, with D perhaps TRBD2 (5 bases). The CDR3 spans 13 residues. Trimming left V 10 bases short and J 5 bases short, with 18 bases between. The V gene's germline CDR1 is LNHDA and CDR2 SQIVND (reference sequence). CDR3 protein: CATRREGRDEQYF. CDR3 coding DNA: TGTGCCACCAGACGAGAGGGAAGGGACGAGCAGTACTTC.

The V and J genes are TRBV4-1 and TRBJ1-1; D is perhaps TRBD1 (6 bases). The CDR3 sequence is 13 residues long. Looked up from germline, CDR1 is MGHRA and CDR2 is YSYEKL. The V end was cut by 5 bases, the J end by 5 bases, with 12 bases between. The DNA for the CDR3 is TGCGCCAGCAGCGAAGGGGGGGTTACTGAAGCTTTCTTT. This codes for CASSEGGVTEAFF.

The J gene is TRBJ2-3, the V gene TRBV2; possibly TRBD1 or TRBD2 for D (5 bases each). This CDR3 has 17 residues. Germline-derived CDR1 and CDR2 are SNHLY and FYNNEI. Trimming removed 3 bases from V and 1 base from J, with 17 bases in between. Here the CDR3 DNA reads TGTGCCAGCAGTGATACGGGGACGGCCCCCCGCACAGATACGCAGTATTTT. Encoded protein: CASSDTGTAPRTDTQYF.

The J gene is TRBJ2-7, the V gene TRBV4-3, with D uncertain. Looked up from germline, CDR1 is LGHNA and CDR2 is YSLEER. CDR3 length equals 14 residues. The germline V and J ends were trimmed by 1 base and 6 bases, with 13 bases remaining between them. The chain's CDR3 is CASSQGWRQSEQYF. Here the CDR3 DNA reads TGCGCCAGCAGCCAAGGTTGGAGACAAAGCGAGCAGTACTTC.

The rearrangement links TRBV7-9 to TRBJ2-6; tentatively, D is TRBD1 (6 bases). V was pared by 0 bases and J by 2 bases, with 8 bases between. The CDR3 length is 16 residues. Germline loops: CDR1 SEHNR, CDR2 FQNEAQ (reference sequence). CDR3 bases: TGTGCCAGCAGCTTAGCGAAGGGGGCTGGGGCCAACGTCCTGACTTTC. Amino acids: CASSLAKGAGANVLTF.

This rearrangement joins TRBV5-1 to TRBJ1-5; TRBD1 might be the D (5 bases). The CDR3 is 14 residues long. Trimming cost V 6 bases and J 4 bases, with 14 bases left between them. Germline CDR1 reads SGHRS; CDR2 reads YFSETQ. The CDR3 sequence: CASNPAGPNQPQHF. CDR3 nucleotide sequence: TGCGCCAGCAATCCGGCAGGGCCTAATCAGCCCCAGCATTTT.

The chain joins TRBV5-1 to TRBJ2-2, with 7 bases lining up with TRBD1. Germline lookup yields CDR1 SGHRS and CDR2 YFSETQ. V lost 4 bases and J lost 6; bases outside the gene matches: 6. The CDR3 has 14 residues. The CDR3, as DNA: TGCGCCAGCAGCCCACTGACAGGGCCCGGGGAGCTGTTTTTT. Translated: CASSPLTGPGELFF.

The rearrangement joins TRBV19 to TRBJ2-3, with a weak D call TRBD1 (5 bases). The V gene lost 3 bases and the J gene lost 4 bases, with 11 bases spanning the gap. The V gene's germline CDR1 is LNHDA and CDR2 SQIVND (reference sequence). This CDR3 is 14 amino acids long. The CDR3 region is CASSIQTEPDTQYF. CDR3 nucleotides: TGTGCCAGTAGTATCCAGACAGAGCCAGATACGCAGTATTTT.

The chain carries TRBV5-1 and TRBJ1-3; D is undetermined. The ends were cut back, 0 bases at V and 0 bases at J, with 7 bases in the middle. Germline V gene data show CDR1 as SGHRS and CDR2 as YFSETQ. There are 15 residues in the CDR3. The CDR3 region is CASSLAAASGNTIYF. CDR3 nucleotides: TGCGCCAGCAGCTTGGCGGCAGCCTCTGGAAACACCATATATTTT. The whole variable domain, filled in from reference TRBV5-1 and TRBJ1-3, reads KAGVTQTPRYLIKTRGQQVTLSCSPISGHRSVSWYQQTPGQGLQFLFEYFSETQRNKGNFPGRFSGRQFSNSRSEMNVSTLELGDSALYLCASSLAAASGNTIYFGEGSWLTVV.

The V gene is TRBV6-5, the J gene TRBJ1-2; D remains unclear. This CDR3 region has 14 residues. Germline lookup yields CDR1 MNHEY and CDR2 SVGAGI. Trimming removed 6 bases at V and 0 bases at J, with 11 bases between. CDR3 amino acids: CASRSLGSNYGYTF. The CDR3 region has the DNA TGTGCCAGCAGATCATTGGGTTCTAACTATGGCTACACCTTC.